These 24 T cell receptor beta chains were sequenced from one sample in a study of cytomegalovirus exposure and HLA in healthy donors. The PCR made use of 60 Vbeta and 13 Jbeta primers. Profiled with immunoSEQ multiplex PCR; TCRdb holds only in-frame clones, not every one. Found here are over 130,000 clones, around 86% of them singletons; the top ten hold around 1.3%. What was sequenced was PBMCs. These receptors were obtained from a female donor in good health and CMV-seronegative.

This clone was found once. The CDR3 is CASSLGQGFEQYF. CDR3 DNA: TGTGCCAGCAGCCTCGGACAGGGGTTCGAGCAGTACTTC. This rearrangement joins TRBV5-4 to TRBJ2-7; TRBD1 matches 9 bases. Germline values: CDR1 SGHNT, CDR2 YYREEE (reference sequence). Trimming removed 4 bases from V and 6 bases from J; junction bases left unmatched: 5. CDR3 size: 13 residues. Looking up the rest from reference TRBV5-4 and TRBJ2-7 gives the full variable domain: ETGVTQSPTHLIKTRGQQVTLRCSSQSGHNTVSWYQQALGQGPQFIFQYYREEENGRGNFPPRFSGLQFPNYSSELNVNALELDDSALYLCASSLGQGFEQYFGPGTRLTVT.

The rearrangement uses TRBV29-1 and TRBJ2-1; no definite D call. The CDR3 has 13 amino acids. The germline gives CDR1 SQVTM, CDR2 ANQGSEA. Trimming stripped 0 bases from V and 5 bases from J, with 8 bases between. CDR3 amino acids: CSVEDPGDNEQFF. The CDR3 nucleotides are TGCAGCGTTGAAGATCCCGGAGACAATGAGCAGTTCTTC.

The CDR3 spells CSVGGLGTSAPDTQYF. The CDR3 nucleotides read TGCAGCGTTGGAGGGTTAGGGACTAGCGCCCCAGATACGCAGTATTTT. The chain employs TRBV29-1 and TRBJ2-3; TRBD2 aligns across 10 bases. The germline CDR1 and CDR2 sequences are SQVTM and ANQGSEA. V shed 4 bases, J shed 4 bases, and the junction held 11 bases outside the gene matches. The CDR3 spans 16 residues.

The CDR3 nucleotides read TGTGCCAGCAGTTTACCCACTAGCGGGAGAGGCGAGCAGTACTTC. This translates into CASSLPTSGRGEQYF. The chain has TRBV28 and TRBJ2-7; 11 bases are a match to TRBD2. CDR3 length: 15 amino acids. Germline V gene sequence: CDR1 MDHEN, CDR2 SYDVKM. The V and J ends lost 2 bases and 6 bases, in that order; junction bases with no gene match: 6.

The chain carries TRBV28 and TRBJ2-6; 12 positions match TRBD2. The germline CDR1 and CDR2 sequences are MDHEN and SYDVKM. The CDR3 is made up of 18 amino acids. Unmatched junction bases numbered 10, after V lost 6 bases and J lost 4 bases. CDR3 sequence reads: CASRDSGLAGTGANVLTF. The CDR3 DNA reads TGTGCCAGCAGAGACTCTGGACTAGCGGGAACAGGGGCCAACGTCCTGACTTTC.

The V gene is TRBV5-1, the J gene TRBJ2-1; 9 bases map to TRBD2. V was pared by 0 bases and J by 3 bases, with 7 bases of the junction left unmatched. CDR1 and CDR2 from the germline V gene are SGHRS and YFSETQ. The CDR3 sequence is 17 residues long. Written as DNA, the CDR3 is TGCGCCAGCAGCTTGGACCTAGCGGGATCCTTCTACAATGAGCAGTTCTTC. This codes for CASSLDLAGSFYNEQFF.

The chain uses TRBV11-2 and TRBJ2-5, with TRBD2 as a possible D gene (6 bases). CDR1 and CDR2 from the germline V gene are SGHAT and FQNNGV. This CDR3 has 17 amino acids. V was pared by 0 bases and J by 5 bases, with 19 bases between. CDR3 in amino acids: CASSLDRFGASAETQYF. The CDR3 nucleotides read TGTGCCAGCAGCTTAGATCGGTTCGGAGCTAGCGCTGAGACCCAGTACTTC.

The CDR3 nucleotides are TGTGCCAGCGGGGTAGCGGGAGGGAACGAGCAGTACTTC. Protein product: CASGVAGGNEQYF. The V gene is TRBV6-6, the J gene TRBJ2-7; TRBD2 matches at 11 bases. The trim removed 8 bases at V and 5 bases at J, leaving 5 bases unmatched. The CDR3 loop spans 13 amino acids. From germline, CDR1 is MNHNY and CDR2 SVGAGI (reference sequence).

The rearrangement links TRBV2 to TRBJ2-7; 7 positions match TRBD1. The CDR3 runs 12 residues. V dropped 7 bases and J dropped 3; count of bases not matched to a gene: 3. Per the germline V gene, CDR1 is SNHLY and CDR2 is FYNNEI. Here the CDR3 DNA reads TGTGCCAGCATTAGACAGGGCTACGAGCAGTACTTC. Its translation: CASIRQGYEQYF.

With regard to this clone: Other nucleotide sequences in the sample specify the same CDR3. The rearrangement uses TRBV6-5 and TRBJ2-7, with D possibly TRBD1 on 6 matching bases. V shed 0 bases and J shed 5 bases, with 8 bases lying between them. Germline CDR1 and CDR2: MNHEY and SVGAGI. The CDR3 has 13 residues. CDR3 DNA: TGTGCCAGCAGTTACTCCAGGGGCAACGAGCAGTACTTC. Translated, it gives CASSYSRGNEQYF.

The CDR3 loop reads CSVDPNGFTEAFF. CDR3 nucleotides: TGCAGCGTTGATCCTAACGGGTTTACTGAAGCTTTCTTT. The V call is TRBV29-1, the J call TRBJ1-1; D gene ambiguous. The CDR3 consists of 13 residues. The germline gives CDR1 SQVTM, CDR2 ANQGSEA. The germline V and J ends were trimmed by 3 bases and 5 bases, with 13 bases remaining between them.

This clone was counted a few times. V and J are TRBV11-2 and TRBJ2-1, with 9 bases identical to TRBD1. The junction had 6 bases not matched to a gene; V was cut back by 3 bases and J by 6 bases. CDR1 is SGHAT, CDR2 FQNNGV, per germline. The CDR3 is made up of 15 amino acids. CDR3 nucleotides: TGTGCCAGCAGCTTTAGGGGACAGGGAACCAATGAGCAGTTCTTC. It encodes CASSFRGQGTNEQFF.

This clone was picked up a small number of times. V and J are TRBV28 and TRBJ2-7; 10 positions match TRBD1. Germline loops: CDR1 MDHEN, CDR2 SYDVKM. The CDR3 contains 14 residues. V lost 2 bases and J lost 5; bases outside the gene matches: 3. As DNA, the CDR3 is TGTGCCAGCAGTTTAGGACAGGGGGACCACGAGCAGTACTTC. Its translation is CASSLGQGDHEQYF.

The gene calls are TRBV4-1 and TRBJ1-2; D not certain. This CDR3 contains 15 residues. Germline CDR1 and CDR2: MGHRA and YSYEKL. V was cut by 0 bases and J by 2 bases, with 10 bases left in between. The CDR3 loop reads CASSQEVVRNYGYTF. In DNA form, the CDR3 reads TGCGCCAGCAGCCAAGAGGTAGTCCGGAACTATGGCTACACCTTC.

The chain recombines TRBV6-6 with TRBJ2-3; D is possibly TRBD1 (6 bases). Per the germline V gene, CDR1 is MNHNY and CDR2 is SVGAGI (reference sequence). The CDR3 extends over 16 amino acids. V was cut by 5 bases and J by 6 bases, with 21 bases left in between. CDR3 sequence (DNA): TGTGCCAGCAGTCCAATCGACCACAGGGACGGGGATACGCAGTATTTT. Protein: CASSPIDHRDGDTQYF.

This chain links TRBV27 with TRBJ2-1, with D maybe TRBD2 (5 bases). This CDR3 has 11 residues. The germline V gene has CDR1 MNHEY and CDR2 SMNVEV (reference sequence). Trimming stripped 6 bases from V and 9 bases from J, with 9 bases between. The CDR3 region has the DNA TGTGCCAGCAGCCGAGAGGGTGAGCAGTTCTTC. Encoded protein: CASSREGEQFF.

The chain carries TRBV5-1 and TRBJ2-1; 7 bases align to TRBD2. CDR3 length equals 15 residues. Trimming took 0 bases from V and 1 from J; bases not matched to a gene: 1. Germline V gene lookup returns CDR1 SGHRS and CDR2 YFSETQ. CDR3 region: CASSLGGGSYNEQFF. CDR3 DNA: TGCGCCAGCAGCTTGGGGGGGGGATCCTACAATGAGCAGTTCTTC.

CDR3 coding DNA: TGTGCCAGCAGCCACATCCAGGACTCCTACGAGCAGTACTTC. Translated: CASSHIQDSYEQYF. The chain is built from TRBV5-6 and TRBJ2-7; D is uncertain. Germline loops: CDR1 SGHDT, CDR2 YYEEEE. CDR3 size: 14 residues. Trimming took 4 bases from V and 0 from J, leaving 11 bases between them.

The chain has TRBV27 and TRBJ2-2; 7 bases fit TRBD2. The CDR3 totals 14 residues. Trimming took 6 bases from V and 6 from J; bases not matched to a gene: 7. The germline gives CDR1 MNHEY, CDR2 SMNVEV (reference sequence). The CDR3 spells CASRLGLGAGELFF. The DNA of the CDR3 is TGTGCCAGCAGGCTAGGACTAGGGGCCGGGGAGCTGTTTTTT.

The J gene is TRBJ1-1, the V gene TRBV5-1; weak D call: TRBD1 (6 bases). CDR1 is SGHRS and CDR2 is YFSETQ in the germline V gene. V was trimmed by 1 base and J by 6 bases, leaving 13 bases between them. This CDR3 has 14 residues. The CDR3 coding sequence is TGCGCCAGCAGCTTGCAGGGGAGGGATGCTGAAGCTTTCTTT. As protein: CASSLQGRDAEAFF.

This sequence joins TRBV13 and TRBJ2-7; TRBD1 is a possible D gene (6 bases). Germline assignment: CDR1 PRHDT and CDR2 FYEKMQ (reference sequence). There are 15 residues in the CDR3. V shed 0 bases and J shed 7 bases, with 16 bases lying between them. The CDR3 bases are TGTGCCAGCAGCTTAGGTCTAGGAACAGGGACGGAGCAGTACTTC. Protein: CASSLGLGTGTEQYF.

This chain uses TRBV28 with TRBJ1-1, with D unclear. There are 16 residues in the CDR3. With 5 bases removed from V and 6 bases from J, the gap between germline ends came to 22 bases. CDR1 and CDR2 from the germline V gene are MDHEN and SYDVKM. The CDR3 spells CASSGWEQQVDAEAFF. CDR3 nucleotides: TGTGCCAGCAGTGGGTGGGAGCAGCAGGTAGACGCTGAAGCTTTCTTT. Based on the CDR3 plus reference TRBV28 and TRBJ1-1, the full variable domain is DVKVTQSSRYLVKRTGEKVFLECVQDMDHENMFWYRQDPGLGLRLIYFSYDVKMKEKGDIPEGYSVSREKKERFSLILESASTNQTSMYLCASSGWEQQVDAEAFFGQGTRLTVV.

The CDR3 coding sequence is TGTGCCAGCGGAGTTAGTCAGCCCCAGCATTTT. Translation gives CASGVSQPQHF. This sequence joins TRBV28 and TRBJ1-5; D gene uncertain. The CDR3 is 11 residues long. V was shortened by 8 bases and J by 6 bases, with 8 bases between the two germline ends. Germline CDR1 MDHEN, CDR2 SYDVKM.

The chain links TRBV29-1 to TRBJ2-3; 9 bases map to TRBD1. In germline, CDR1 is SQVTM, CDR2 ANQGSEA. The CDR3 covers 13 residues. V trimming: 6 bases; J trimming: 3 bases; junction bases outside the gene matches: 4. DNA for the CDR3: TGCAGCGTCAGGGACAGGGAGACAGATACGCAGTATTTT. It translates to CSVRDRETDTQYF.